The sequence of this T cell receptor beta chain was determined in a study of vaccination and CD4 T cells after COVID-19. The overall study: Samples after vaccination came a median 72 days past dose two, ranging 14 to 241. Study-wide results and caveats: Relatively few convalescent patients were studied, without early post-infection timepoints.

The sample's treatment: approximately nine-day PBMC culture with coronavirus spike peptide pools or control peptides (ViraFEST assay). After being plated at some 2 million per well, PBMCs were cultured with about 9.1 IU/ml IL-2 and roughly 10 ug/ml peptide pools. Sequencing of the DNA from cultured CD4+ T cells was carried out with the Oncomine TCR Beta short-read assay. Genomic DNA was taken out of cultured CD4+ T cells by extraction. TCRdb called the PCR reads again in MiXCR, with one record for every CDR3 protein. Of 8,000 or so distinct CDR3 sequences detected, roughly 56% appear once; the ten largest clones hold approximately 47%. A note on this clonotype: Its antigen remains unknown.

CDR3 length: 15 residues. Trimming took 4 bases from V and 4 from J; bases not matched to a gene: 7. Germline CDR1 and CDR2: MNHEY and SVGAGI. The sample comprised CD4+ T cells from blood, cultured in vitro. V is TRBV6-5 and J is TRBJ1-3, with TRBD1 identical over 7 bases. The clonotype originates from a human donor who had recovered from COVID-19. For the CDR3, the DNA is TGTGCCAGCAGTTCGACAGGGTATTCCGGAAACACCATATATTTT. It encodes CASSSTGYSGNTIYF.